This T cell receptor beta chain originates from a study of shared clonotypes between healthy human individuals. Study-wide results and limits: It was only blood that was sampled, and tissue repertoires likely differ.

In the case of this clone: Its specificity is unknown.

V was cut by 5 bases and J by 5 bases, with 16 bases left in between. This CDR3 comprises 13 residues. Germline V gene sequence: CDR1 GTSNPN, CDR2 SVGIG (reference sequence). Clones were sequenced by immunoSEQ multiplex PCR, and TCRdb holds only the in-frame ones, with some missing. The sample lists about 520,000 clones; about 84% were seen once. This TCR was recovered from a woman aged 35 to 49 in good health. Some clones in this sample may be carry-over from other donors' samples. The chain has TRBV30 and TRBJ2-7; D might be TRBD2 (7 bases). Sequencing was done on a sample of PBMCs. The CDR3 nucleotides are TGTGCCTGGGCGCAGGGGACTATTGACGAGCAGTACTTC. This codes for CAWAQGTIDEQYF.